What follows describes a single T cell receptor (beta chain). Its antigen is currently unknown. The data belong to a study of CD8 T cells in ankylosing spondylitis. Study results and caveats: Among TCR beta sequences, a motif of roughly 8 highly homologous variants appeared characteristic of ankylosing spondylitis blood. Several of the motif variants were reported before in synovial fluid and blood from reactive arthritis. Disease-linked clones bore a CD8+ phenotype, appearing relatively rarely in peripheral blood.

CDR1 and CDR2 (germline): MNHEY, SMNVEV (reference sequence). Trimming cost V 6 bases and J 1 base, with 12 bases left between them. The CDR3 is made up of 14 amino acids. 5'-RACE, quantitative and with molecular barcodes, yielded the TCR beta libraries. TCRdb reanalysed the 5' RACE reads using MiXCR and keeps one entry per CDR3 protein. The data hold about 36,000 distinct CDR3 sequences, with 9.5% to 12% observed a single time. The source is a male donor with ankylosing spondylitis. The chain uses TRBV27 and TRBJ1-1; TRBD1 is a possible D gene (6 bases). The material sequenced was synovial fluid, either unsorted or a sorted T cell fraction (not recorded which). CDR3 residues: CASRETGWNTEAFF. The CDR3 DNA follows: TGTGCCAGCAGGGAGACAGGTTGGAACACTGAAGCTTTCTTT.